This T cell receptor beta chain is drawn from a study of blood T cell repertoires in COVID-19. On the study more broadly: The origin of the acute and convalescent COVID-19 samples was the United States, Italy and Spain. The analysed material was cDNA or gDNA that came from T cells, B-cell-depleted T cells, or PBMCs.

CDR3 length: 13 amino acids. V shed 3 bases and J shed 6 bases, with 11 bases lying between them. CDR1 and CDR2 (germline): LNHDA, SQIVND (reference sequence). How the authors handled the data: Reference gene primer amplification gave nucleated cell count estimates. The data were produced by immunoSEQ multiplex PCR, yet TCRdb's version contains in-frame clones alone and is incomplete. V and J calls plus clone size are reproduced from that table; the DNA served to infer D and trimming. This table holds approximately 97,000 clones, about 91% found once. Patients in Seattle were enrolled during active infection, then followed longitudinally.

The chain couples TRBV19 to TRBJ1-1; the D is unclear. This receptor was taken from a man between 45 and 60 years old with COVID-19, enrolled during active disease. The source material was peripheral blood. CDR3 bases: TGTGCCAGTAGTATGCCCGGGTCGGCTGAAGCTTTCTTT. Its translation: CASSMPGSAEAFF.